The rows below give T cell receptor beta chains drawn from one sample of a study of OX40 agonist ivuxolimab in advanced cancers. Only in-frame clones appear in the TCRdb table, and some are missing; sequencing was by immunoSEQ multiplex PCR. The data show nearly 85,000 clones, 65% to 90% seen once. Here the sequenced sample was CD4+ or CD8+ T cells sorted from blood, taken in a trial of the OX40 agonist ivuxolimab. The origin of the receptors is an adult with an advanced solid tumor such as melanoma, head and neck, liver or kidney cancer. CDR3s include the opening cysteine and the closing phenylalanine or tryptophan. The D gene is left open where the match is weak. The size entry is marked missing in some rows and otherwise reads once, few, many or a size class.

v_gene: TRBV5-5; d_gene: TRBD1; abundance: .; j_gene: TRBJ1-6; CDR3nt: TGTGCCAGCAGCCCGACAGGGAGGTCTAATTCACCCCTCCACTTT; CDR3aa: CASSPTGRSNSPLHF
v_gene: TRBV6-1; d_gene: .; abundance: .; j_gene: TRBJ1-1; CDR3nt: TGTGCCAGCAGTTTGGAGTCCCACACTGAAGCTTTCTTT; CDR3aa: CASSLESHTEAFF
v_gene: TRBV7-2; d_gene: .; abundance: .; j_gene: TRBJ1-2; CDR3nt: TGTGCCAGCAGCTTAGGGGGACGGTTAGCTAACTATGGCTACACCTTC; CDR3aa: CASSLGGRLANYGYTF
v_gene: TRBV9; d_gene: .; abundance: .; j_gene: TRBJ2-1; CDR3nt: TGTGCCACCGCGACAGGAGTGAACTCCTACAATGAGCAGTTCTTC; CDR3aa: CATATGVNSYNEQFF
v_gene: TRBV23-1; d_gene: .; abundance: .; j_gene: TRBJ2-7; CDR3nt: TGCGCCAGCAGTCTTAGGATTAGACGTAAACTATCGGGATTTTACGAGCAGTACTTC; CDR3aa: CASSLRIRRKLSGFYEQYF
v_gene: TRBV6-5; d_gene: .; abundance: .; j_gene: TRBJ2-1; CDR3nt: TGTGCCAGCACCCCGACAAGATACAATGAGCAGTTCTTC; CDR3aa: CASTPTRYNEQFF
v_gene: TRBV30; d_gene: .; abundance: .; j_gene: TRBJ1-6; CDR3nt: TGTGCCTGGAGTAAGGCCGGGAATTGGAGGCCCCTCCACTTT; CDR3aa: CAWSKAGNWRPLHF
v_gene: TRBV4-1; d_gene: TRBD1; abundance: .; j_gene: TRBJ1-1; CDR3nt: TGCGCCAGCAGCCAAGAGGCGACAGGGGACACTGAAGCTTTCTTT; CDR3aa: CASSQEATGDTEAFF
v_gene: TRBV5-1; d_gene: .; abundance: .; j_gene: TRBJ1-2; CDR3nt: TGCGCCAGCAGCTTAAAACAGAGTCACTCGGGTGGCTACACCTTC; CDR3aa: CASSLKQSHSGGYTF
v_gene: TRBV5-1; d_gene: TRBD1; abundance: .; j_gene: TRBJ2-2; CDR3nt: TGCGCCAGCAGCCCACCGGGACAGGGGAACACCGGGGAGCTGTTTTTT; CDR3aa: CASSPPGQGNTGELFF
v_gene: TRBV5-6; d_gene: .; abundance: few; j_gene: TRBJ1-1; CDR3nt: TGTGCCAGCCCTCCGGGGGGCACTGAAGCTTTCTTT; CDR3aa: CASPPGGTEAFF
v_gene: TRBV5-5; d_gene: .; abundance: .; j_gene: TRBJ2-7; CDR3nt: TGTGCCAGCAGCTCGTTCGGGGCCCGGGAGCAGTACTTC; CDR3aa: CASSSFGAREQYF
v_gene: TRBV28; d_gene: .; abundance: .; j_gene: TRBJ2-2; CDR3nt: TGTGCCAGCAGGACTACCGGTAACACCGGGGAGCTGTTTTTT; CDR3aa: CASRTTGNTGELFF
v_gene: TRBV5-6; d_gene: .; abundance: .; j_gene: TRBJ1-2; CDR3nt: TGTGCCAGCAGCTTAGAACCAGGGGATGCTAACTATGGCTACACCTTC; CDR3aa: CASSLEPGDANYGYTF
v_gene: TRBV11-2; d_gene: .; abundance: .; j_gene: TRBJ2-1; CDR3nt: TGTGCCAGCAGCTTACGGGGGGCGTACAATGAGCAGTTCTTC; CDR3aa: CASSLRGAYNEQFF
v_gene: TRBV28; d_gene: .; abundance: .; j_gene: TRBJ1-3; CDR3nt: TGTGCCAGCGGTCGGGACACCATATATTTT; CDR3aa: CASGRDTIYF
v_gene: TRBV28; d_gene: .; abundance: .; j_gene: TRBJ2-6; CDR3nt: TGTGCCAGCAGTTTAGTCTCTGGGGCCAACGTCCTGACTTTC; CDR3aa: CASSLVSGANVLTF
v_gene: TRBV7-9; d_gene: .; abundance: once; j_gene: TRBJ1-2; CDR3nt: TGTGCCAGCAGCTTAGTTTCCGCCCATGGCTACACCTTC; CDR3aa: CASSLVSAHGYTF
v_gene: TRBV6-5; d_gene: TRBD1; abundance: .; j_gene: TRBJ2-7; CDR3nt: TGTGCCAGCAGTTACTCGACAGGGGGCCACCACGAGCAGTACTTC; CDR3aa: CASSYSTGGHHEQYF
v_gene: TRBV28; d_gene: .; abundance: .; j_gene: TRBJ2-5; CDR3nt: TGTGCCAGCAGTCCAAGGCGGGGTTTCCGAGAGACCCAGTACTTC; CDR3aa: CASSPRRGFRETQYF
v_gene: TRBV2; d_gene: .; abundance: .; j_gene: TRBJ1-1; CDR3nt: TGTGCCGGGCTCCAGGGAAGAGACACTGAAGCTTTCTTT; CDR3aa: CAGLQGRDTEAFF
v_gene: TRBV5-1; d_gene: TRBD2; abundance: .; j_gene: TRBJ2-3; CDR3nt: TGCGCCAGCAGCTCGGGACTAGCGGGGGTGGATACGCAGTATTTT; CDR3aa: CASSSGLAGVDTQYF
v_gene: TRBV10-3; d_gene: TRBD1; abundance: .; j_gene: TRBJ1-5; CDR3nt: TGTGCCATCAGGGATCCGGGACAGGGAAAGTGGAACCAGCATTTT; CDR3aa: CAIRDPGQGKWNQHF
v_gene: TRBV28; d_gene: .; abundance: few; j_gene: TRBJ1-5; CDR3nt: TGTGCCAGCAGACAAACTAGGGATCAGCCCCAGCATTTT; CDR3aa: CASRQTRDQPQHF
v_gene: TRBV28; d_gene: .; abundance: .; j_gene: TRBJ1-3; CDR3nt: TGTGCCAGCAGTTTCTTCGAAATAGGGGCTTCCTCTGGAAACACCATATATTTT; CDR3aa: CASSFFEIGASSGNTIYF
v_gene: TRBV4-3; d_gene: .; abundance: .; j_gene: TRBJ2-3; CDR3nt: TGCGCCAGCAGCCAAGAGGGAGGCCCAGATACGCAGTATTTT; CDR3aa: CASSQEGGPDTQYF
v_gene: TRBV7-8; d_gene: TRBD1; abundance: .; j_gene: TRBJ1-5; CDR3nt: TGTGCCAGCAGCTTTGTCAGGGGGGGACAGCCCCAGCATTTT; CDR3aa: CASSFVRGGQPQHF
v_gene: TRBV7-3; d_gene: TRBD2; abundance: .; j_gene: TRBJ2-1; CDR3nt: TGTGCCAGCAGAGTAGCGGGGGGGCCTGATGAGCAGTTCTTC; CDR3aa: CASRVAGGPDEQFF
v_gene: TRBV21-1; d_gene: .; abundance: .; j_gene: TRBJ2-4; CDR3nt: TGTGCCACCGATGGGCTAGCCAAAAACATTCAGTACTTC; CDR3aa: CATDGLAKNIQYF
v_gene: TRBV16; d_gene: .; abundance: many; j_gene: TRBJ1-1; CDR3nt: TGTGCCAGCAGCCAAACCGACGGACGGGCCACTGAAGCTTTCTTT; CDR3aa: CASSQTDGRATEAFF
v_gene: TRBV6-6; d_gene: .; abundance: .; j_gene: TRBJ1-2; CDR3nt: TGTGCCAGCAGTCTAGGGGTTAACTATGGCTACACCTTC; CDR3aa: CASSLGVNYGYTF
v_gene: TRBV5-4; d_gene: .; abundance: .; j_gene: TRBJ1-4; CDR3nt: TGTGCCAGCAGCTTGGATCGGGGTGCGGAAAAACTGTTTTTT; CDR3aa: CASSLDRGAEKLFF
v_gene: TRBV5-4; d_gene: .; abundance: .; j_gene: TRBJ2-3; CDR3nt: TGTGCCAGCAGCCCGAGGCGGGAAAATACGCAGTATTTT; CDR3aa: CASSPRRENTQYF
v_gene: TRBV27; d_gene: TRBD1; abundance: .; j_gene: TRBJ2-7; CDR3nt: TGTGCCAGCAGTCCCGTCGGACAGGGGTACGAGCAGTACTTC; CDR3aa: CASSPVGQGYEQYF
v_gene: TRBV29-1; d_gene: TRBD1; abundance: .; j_gene: TRBJ2-3; CDR3nt: TGCAGCGTTGAAGTGGCAGGGGGTGTAGATACGCAGTATTTT; CDR3aa: CSVEVAGGVDTQYF
v_gene: TRBV6-5; d_gene: TRBD1; abundance: .; j_gene: TRBJ1-1; CDR3nt: TGTGCCAGCAGCCGAACAGGGGACACTGAAGCTTTCTTT; CDR3aa: CASSRTGDTEAFF